Reported below is one T cell receptor (beta chain). Antigen: not known. Both 60 Vbeta primers and 13 Jbeta primers went into the PCR. Sequencing used immunoSEQ multiplex PCR; TCRdb keeps in-frame clones, though not all of them. The sample comprises just under 95,000 clones, 70% to 90% of which are singletons, and roughly 5.9% rests with the top ten. This record belongs to a study of cytomegalovirus exposure and HLA in healthy donors. Germline V gene data show CDR1 as MRHNA and CDR2 as SNTAGT. J was trimmed by 7 bases and V by 6 bases; bases with no gene match: 17. The CDR3 spans 19 residues. Findings and caveats of the study: An ancestry cluster, one associated with Asian ancestry, reportedly showed fewer N-insertions than the 666-donor mean in a later analysis. A link between a missense DCLRE1C variant and TCR beta V- and J-gene trimming emerged from a later analysis. In vitro checks showed that a few CMV-associated chains really do target CMV antigens.

The chain combines TRBV6-4 with TRBJ2-1, with 14 nucleotides matching TRBD2. The sequenced sample was PBMCs. This clonotype was obtained from a woman in her late teens or twenties in good health and CMV-seropositive. The CDR3, as DNA: TGTGCCAGCAGGTCCGGACTAGCGGGAGGTCCCCATATGAGGAATGAGCAGTTCTTC. Its protein is CASRSGLAGGPHMRNEQFF.